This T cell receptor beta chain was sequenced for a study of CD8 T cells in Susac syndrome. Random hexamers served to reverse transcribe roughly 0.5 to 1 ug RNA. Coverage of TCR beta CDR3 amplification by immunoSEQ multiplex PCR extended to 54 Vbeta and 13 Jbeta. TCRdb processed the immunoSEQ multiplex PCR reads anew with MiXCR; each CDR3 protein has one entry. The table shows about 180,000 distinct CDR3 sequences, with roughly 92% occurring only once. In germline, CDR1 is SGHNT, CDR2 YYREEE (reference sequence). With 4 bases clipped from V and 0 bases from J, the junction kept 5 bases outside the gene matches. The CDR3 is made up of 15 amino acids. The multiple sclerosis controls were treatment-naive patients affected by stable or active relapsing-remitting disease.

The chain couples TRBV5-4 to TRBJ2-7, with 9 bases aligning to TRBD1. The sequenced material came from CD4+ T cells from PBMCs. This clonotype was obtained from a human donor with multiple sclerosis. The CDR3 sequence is CASSRQGVSSYEQYF. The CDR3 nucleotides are TGTGCCAGCAGCCGACAGGGGGTAAGCTCCTACGAGCAGTACTTC.